This record looks at one T cell receptor (beta chain) sequence and its context. Its binding antigen is unknown. No base quality values were provided; no much bigger clone lies one nucleotide off. Receptor libraries were prepared by PCR. The sequencing machine was an Illumina HiSeq 2500. TCR libraries were prepared with molecular barcoding, using unique molecular identifiers to normalize TCRbeta repertoire quantification. In-frame beta chains were kept once TCRdb had trimmed the public reads at Q25 with fastp and called clones with MiXCR. Rows are unified per CDR3 protein, each entry keeping the most common DNA and genes. Present in this sample are about 900,000 distinct CDR3 sequences, about 29% of which were seen just once. 28% of the sample is in the top ten clones. The source of the sample is a study of T-cell reconstitution after alpha-beta-depleted transplantation in children (dated by TCRdb to 2016 to 2018). Some background on the complete study: The study quantitatively tracked T-cell immune reconstitution after TCRalphabeta/CD19-depleted allogeneic hematopoietic cell transplantation in children using TCR repertoire profiling. What the work shows at the level of the full study, not this receptor alone: The frequencies of hyperexpanded clones fell over the following months, and after one year, T-cell counts and TCRbeta diversity were mostly attributed to newly produced T cells. The apparently early recovery of alphabetaT-cell counts about two months after transplant reportedly depended on only several hundred rapidly expanded clones that came from non-depleted graft cells. In some patients, high TCRbeta diversity at day 60 was attributed to recipient T cells and intrathymic progenitors that had survived conditioning.

Counted from cysteine to phenylalanine, this CDR3 has 14 amino acids. Here the CDR3 DNA is all that survives: 42 bases in frame from base 1. The V and J ends are trimmed by 3 bases and 3 bases, leaving 12 bases between them. The treatment or condition label here, explained by the study, means: allogeneic hematopoietic cell transplantation with graft depleted of TCRalphabeta T cells and CD19 B cells. The children who served as transplant recipients had been given grafts of TCRalphabeta/CD19-depleted allogeneic hematopoietic cells. The sample here was PBMCs, mostly from graft donor cells, taken 360 days after TCRalphabeta/CD19-depleted stem cell transplant. This TCR was recovered from a boy in the first two years of life who had a stem cell transplant for SCID, so the T cells may come from the graft donor. This chain is built from TRBV12-3 or TRBV12-4 and TRBJ2-7; TRBD1 could be the D gene, as 5 bases match. Here the CDR3 is given as CASSLAGIVYEQYF. The sequenced DNA: TGTGCCAGCAGTTTGGCAGGGATCGTCTACGAGCAGTACTTC.